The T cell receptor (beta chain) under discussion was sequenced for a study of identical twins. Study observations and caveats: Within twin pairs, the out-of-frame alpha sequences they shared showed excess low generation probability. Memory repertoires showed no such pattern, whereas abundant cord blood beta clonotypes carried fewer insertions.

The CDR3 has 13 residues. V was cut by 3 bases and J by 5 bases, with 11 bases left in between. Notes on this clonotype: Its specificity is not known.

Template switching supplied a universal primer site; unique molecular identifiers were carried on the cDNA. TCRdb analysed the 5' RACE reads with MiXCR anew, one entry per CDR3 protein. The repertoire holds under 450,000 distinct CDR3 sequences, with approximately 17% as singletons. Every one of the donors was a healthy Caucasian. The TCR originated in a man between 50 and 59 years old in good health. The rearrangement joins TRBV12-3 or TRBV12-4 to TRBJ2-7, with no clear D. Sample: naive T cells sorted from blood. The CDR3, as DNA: TGTGCCAGCAGTTTCGCGGCTGCCCACGAGCAGTACTTC. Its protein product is CASSFAAAHEQYF.